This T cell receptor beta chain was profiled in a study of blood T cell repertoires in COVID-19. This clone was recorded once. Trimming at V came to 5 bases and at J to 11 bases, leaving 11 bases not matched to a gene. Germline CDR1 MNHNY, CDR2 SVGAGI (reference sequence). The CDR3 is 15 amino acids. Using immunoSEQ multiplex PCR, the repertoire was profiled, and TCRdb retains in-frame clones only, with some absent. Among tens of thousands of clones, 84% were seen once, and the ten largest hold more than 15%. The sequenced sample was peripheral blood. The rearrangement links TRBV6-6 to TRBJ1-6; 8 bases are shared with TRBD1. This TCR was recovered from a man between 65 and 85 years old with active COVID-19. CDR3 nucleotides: TGTGCCAGCAGTCCTCCACGGACAGGGTCGACACCCCTCCACTTT. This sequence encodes CASSPPRTGSTPLHF.